A single sample gave rise to the 19 T cell receptor beta chains below, sequenced in a study of vaccination effects on CD4 cells after COVID-19. Data came from immunoSEQ multiplex PCR; TCRdb stores just in-frame clones and leaves some out. This sample has 55,000 to 70,000 clones, with roughly 80% found just once. Within the ViraFEST assay, antigen-specific CD4+ T cells underwent expansion with viral peptide pools prior to sequencing. Following culture for about ten days, CD4+ T cells were isolated. These receptors' antigens are unknown. The specimen was CD4+ T cells from PBMCs cultured with HCoV-229E spike peptides, collected before COVID-19 vaccination. Source of these receptors: a human donor who received a COVID-19 vaccine.

This rearrangement joins TRBV9 to TRBJ1-6; 7 positions match TRBD1. V lost 1 base and J lost 6; bases outside the gene matches: 13. Germline V gene lookup returns CDR1 SGDLS and CDR2 YYNGEE. This CDR3 is built from 18 residues. The CDR3 DNA reads TGTGCCAGCAGCGTAAGCCCCGGAAAGGGGACAGCTAATTCACCCCTCCACTTT. Amino acids: CASSVSPGKGTANSPLHF.

The chain is built from TRBV7-3 and TRBJ1-1; no clear D gene. The V end lost 3 bases, the J end lost 4 bases, and 9 bases lay between the germline ends. This CDR3 region has 13 residues. Germline-derived CDR1 and CDR2 are SGHTA and FQGTGA. CDR3 nucleotide sequence: TGTGCCAGCAGCTTCTCCCATGGCACTGAAGCTTTCTTT. Translating gives CASSFSHGTEAFF.

V usage is TRBV6-4 and J usage is TRBJ1-1; 8 bases line up with TRBD1. Germline assignment: CDR1 MRHNA and CDR2 SNTAGT. Trimming removed 7 bases from V and 5 bases from J; junction bases left unmatched: 9. The CDR3 sequence is 14 residues long. The chain's CDR3 is CASTPDRDRTEAFF. The CDR3 coding sequence is TGTGCCAGCACCCCGGACAGGGATAGGACTGAAGCTTTCTTT.

This clone has only a few counts. The gene calls are TRBV4-2 and TRBJ1-2, with a tentative D call TRBD1 (6 bases). CDR3 length equals 13 residues. V shed 1 base and J shed 7 bases, with 10 bases lying between them. CDR1 and CDR2 from the germline V gene are LGHNA and YNFKEQ. The DNA for the CDR3 is TGTGCCAGCAGCCAAGGAGAGACAGGTGGCTACACCTTC. It encodes CASSQGETGGYTF.

This rearrangement joins TRBV29-1 to TRBJ2-5; the D call may be TRBD1 or TRBD2 (5 bases each). The CDR3 spans 13 residues. Per the germline V gene, CDR1 is SQVTM and CDR2 is ANQGSEA. Between the trimmed V and J ends, which lost 5 bases and 4 bases, there was a span of 14 bases. DNA of the CDR3: TGCAGCGTTCTAGCTACAGGCACAGAGACCCAGTACTTC. This gives the protein CSVLATGTETQYF.

This clone was seen only a few times. The chain is built from TRBV7-8 and TRBJ1-2; D might be TRBD1 (6 bases). The germline V and J ends were trimmed by 5 bases and 2 bases, with 15 bases remaining between them. Germline V gives CDR1 SGHVS, CDR2 FQNEAQ. The CDR3 is 15 amino acids. The CDR3 DNA is TGTGCCAGCAGCCGAGGGGGAGGGGGAAACTATGGCTACACCTTC. Translating gives CASSRGGGGNYGYTF.

The chain joins TRBV7-9 to TRBJ2-5, with TRBD2 matching over 11 bases. CDR3 length: 16 residues. After removal of 4 bases from V and 3 bases from J, the junction contained 7 bases not matched to a gene. Germline CDR1 is SEHNR and CDR2 is FQNEAQ (reference sequence). CDR3: CASSSIRLAGKETQYF. The CDR3 DNA sequence: TGTGCCAGCAGCTCCATACGACTAGCGGGGAAAGAGACCCAGTACTTC. Full variable domain (missing parts from reference TRBV7-9 and TRBJ2-5): DTGVSQNPRHKITKRGQNVTFRCDPISEHNRLYWYRQTLGQGPEFLTYFQNEAQLEKSRLLSDRFSAERPKGSFSTLEIQRTEQGDSAMYLCASSSIRLAGKETQYFGPGTRLLVL.

The chain combines TRBV10-2 with TRBJ1-3; a possible D gene is TRBD1 (5 bases). Germline V gene data show CDR1 as WSHSY and CDR2 as SAAADI. The length of the CDR3 is 14 residues. Trimming took 2 bases from V and 4 from J, leaving 9 bases between them. CDR3 in amino acids: CASSEPGGGNTIYF. Here the CDR3 DNA reads TGCGCCAGCAGTGAGCCGGGGGGGGGAAACACCATATATTTT.

Regarding this clone: Other nucleotide sequences in the sample specify the same CDR3. The genes are TRBV3-1 (or the pseudogene TRBV3-2) and TRBJ1-2, with D unclear. This CDR3 is built from 12 residues. Trimming left V 1 base short and J 5 bases short, with 5 bases between. CDR1 and CDR2 (germline): LGHDT, YNNKEL (reference sequence). CDR3: CASSQGGYGYTF. In DNA form, the CDR3 reads TGTGCCAGCAGCCAAGGCGGGTATGGCTACACCTTC.

This chain connects TRBV7-2 to TRBJ2-3; 8 nucleotides agree with TRBD2. This CDR3 region has 15 residues. The ends lost 4 bases at V and 1 base at J; junction bases unmatched: 4. The germline gives CDR1 SGHTA, CDR2 FQGNSA. CDR3 DNA: TGTGCCAGCAGCTCCTTTAGCGGGGGCACAGATACGCAGTATTTT. This gives the protein CASSSFSGGTDTQYF.

There are a few counts of this clone. The chain couples TRBV10-1 to TRBJ1-2, with D perhaps TRBD1 (6 bases). V lost 6 bases to trimming and J lost 0 bases, with 8 bases between them. This CDR3 comprises 13 residues. Germline CDR1 and CDR2: WNHNN and SYGVQD (reference sequence). The CDR3 sequence is CASSRDTNYGYTF. CDR3 bases: TGCGCCAGCAGCCGGGACACTAACTATGGCTACACCTTC.

The gene calls are TRBV12-3 or TRBV12-4 and TRBJ2-1; D unclear. The CDR3 spans 12 residues. V lost 3 bases to trimming and J lost 8 bases, with 8 bases between them. The CDR3 protein is CASSFLAYEQFF. The CDR3 coding sequence is TGTGCCAGCAGTTTCTTAGCTTATGAGCAGTTCTTC.

The V gene is TRBV7-2, the J gene TRBJ1-5; TRBD1 matches 8 bases. This CDR3 region has 17 residues. The V and J ends lost 4 bases and 1 base, in that order; junction bases with no gene match: 9. Germline V gene lookup returns CDR1 SGHTA and CDR2 FQGNSA. CDR3 sequence: CASSSSINRGSNQPQHF. CDR3 DNA: TGTGCCAGCAGCTCGAGTATTAACAGGGGGAGCAATCAGCCCCAGCATTTT.

The chain has TRBV6-5 and TRBJ2-7, with D tentatively TRBD1 (6 bases). Per germline, CDR1 MNHEY and CDR2 SVGAGI. Trimming shortened V by 6 bases and J by 0 bases, and 12 bases separated the two germline ends. The CDR3 has 14 residues. This chain's CDR3 is CASRRTEPSYEQYV. The CDR3 nucleotides are TGTGCCAGCAGGAGGACAGAACCCTCCTACGAGCAGTACGTC.

V gene TRBV6-5 combines with J gene TRBJ1-3; 10 bases map to TRBD1. Per the germline V gene, CDR1 is MNHEY and CDR2 is SVGAGI. The CDR3 length is 14 residues. Trimming took 7 bases from V and 7 from J; bases not matched to a gene: 7. The CDR3 loop reads CASIGTGARNTIYF. The CDR3 coding sequence is TGTGCCAGCATAGGGACAGGGGCGCGCAACACCATATATTTT.

In DNA form, the CDR3 reads TGTGCCACCAGTGATCCCCGAAACACCATATATTTT. It codes for CATSDPRNTIYF. The V gene is TRBV24-1, the J gene TRBJ1-3; no clear D gene. V was clipped by 3 bases and J by 5 bases, with 4 bases between them. CDR3 size: 12 residues. Germline values: CDR1 KGHDR, CDR2 SFDVKD.

The J gene is TRBJ2-1, the V gene TRBV7-2; 9 bases map to TRBD2. Losses at the gene ends were 4 bases for V and 7 bases for J; bases not matched to a gene: 14. The CDR3 is 17 residues long. CDR1 is SGHTA and CDR2 is FQGNSA in the germline V gene. The CDR3 loop reads CASSSRTGTSSVNEQFF. CDR3 coding DNA: TGTGCCAGCAGCTCCCGGACCGGGACTAGCAGCGTAAATGAGCAGTTCTTC.

The chain has TRBV6-5 and TRBJ1-1; TRBD1 is a possible D gene (6 bases). V lost 6 bases and J lost 0, with 11 bases in between. CDR1 is MNHEY, CDR2 SVGAGI, per germline. CDR3 length equals 14 residues. This chain's CDR3 is CASRGQGLNTEAFF. The DNA of the CDR3 is TGTGCCAGCAGAGGTCAGGGGTTGAACACTGAAGCTTTCTTT.

The chain joins TRBV6-5 to TRBJ1-5; no reliable D call. Per the germline V gene, CDR1 is MNHEY and CDR2 is SVGAGI. Trimming took 0 bases from V and 6 from J, leaving 9 bases between them. This CDR3 comprises 14 residues. The CDR3 is CASSYSRFGQPQHF. The CDR3, as DNA: TGTGCCAGCAGTTACTCGCGTTTCGGTCAGCCCCAGCATTTT.